This T cell receptor (beta chain) comes out of a study of T cells in localized non-small cell lung cancer. Study results and limitations: Without multi-region sequencing, intratumor heterogeneity could not be excluded.

As concerns this clone: Its antigen remains unknown.

The V end was cut by 9 bases, the J end by 4 bases, with 23 bases between. The CDR3 extends over 16 amino acids. The germline V gene encodes CDR1 SGHDT and CDR2 YYEEEE. The table came from immunoSEQ multiplex PCR; TCRdb's copy has only in-frame clones and leaves some out. The sample has approximately 52,000 clones; roughly 90% are singletons. The sample here was peripheral blood, taken before any cancer treatment. The sequence derives from a male donor aged 60 or over with stage III squamous cell lung carcinoma. The chain carries TRBV5-6 and TRBJ1-5, with D possibly being TRBD1 (5 bases). CDR3 nucleotide sequence: TGTGCCACTCCGATCCCAGGGACCGGGAGTAATCAGCCCCAGCATTTT. Protein sequence: CATPIPGTGSNQPQHF. Drawing the rest from reference TRBV5-6 and TRBJ1-5, the complete variable domain is DAGVTQSPTHLIKTRGQQVTLRCSPKSGHDTVSWYQQALGQGPQFIFQYYEEEERQRGNFPDRFSGHQFPNYSSELNVNALLLGDSALYLCATPIPGTGSNQPQHFGDGTRLSIL.